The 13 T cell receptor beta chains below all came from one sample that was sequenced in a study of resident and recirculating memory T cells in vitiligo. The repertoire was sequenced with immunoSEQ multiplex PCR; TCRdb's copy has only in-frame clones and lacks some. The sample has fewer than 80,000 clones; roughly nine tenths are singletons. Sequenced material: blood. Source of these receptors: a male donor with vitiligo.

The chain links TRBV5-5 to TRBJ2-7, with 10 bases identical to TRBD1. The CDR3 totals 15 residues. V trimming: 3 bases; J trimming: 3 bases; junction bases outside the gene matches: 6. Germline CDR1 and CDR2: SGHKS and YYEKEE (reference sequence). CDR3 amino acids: CASSSAGTGVYEQYF. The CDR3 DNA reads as TGTGCCAGCAGCTCAGCCGGGACAGGGGTCTACGAGCAGTACTTC.

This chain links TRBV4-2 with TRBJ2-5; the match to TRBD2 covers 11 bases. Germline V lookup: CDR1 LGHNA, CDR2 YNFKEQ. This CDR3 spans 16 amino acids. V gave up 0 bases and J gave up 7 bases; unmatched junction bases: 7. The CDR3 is CASSQDLAGGAGTQYF. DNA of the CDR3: TGTGCCAGCAGCCAAGACTTAGCGGGGGGGGCCGGGACCCAGTACTTC.

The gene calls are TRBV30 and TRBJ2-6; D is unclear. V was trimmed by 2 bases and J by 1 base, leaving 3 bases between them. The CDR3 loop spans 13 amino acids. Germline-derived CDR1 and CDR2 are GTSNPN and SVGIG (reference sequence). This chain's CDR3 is CAWSQSGANVLTF. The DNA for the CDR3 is TGTGCCTGGAGTCAATCTGGGGCCAACGTCCTGACTTTC.

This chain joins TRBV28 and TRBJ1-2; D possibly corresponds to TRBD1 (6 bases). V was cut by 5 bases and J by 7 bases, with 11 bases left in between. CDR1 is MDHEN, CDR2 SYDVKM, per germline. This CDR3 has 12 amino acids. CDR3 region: CASSNDRFGYTF. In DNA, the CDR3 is TGTGCCAGCAGTAACGACAGGTTTGGCTACACCTTC.

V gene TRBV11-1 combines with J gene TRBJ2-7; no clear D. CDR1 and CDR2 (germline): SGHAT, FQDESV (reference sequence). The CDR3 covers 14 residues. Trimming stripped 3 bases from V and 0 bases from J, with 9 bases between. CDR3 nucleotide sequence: TGTGCCAGCAGCTTTGTCACAGACTCCTACGAGCAGTACTTC. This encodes CASSFVTDSYEQYF. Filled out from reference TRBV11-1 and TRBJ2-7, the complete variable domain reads EAEVAQSPRYKITEKSQAVAFWCDPISGHATLYWYRQILGQGPELLVQFQDESVVDDSQLPKDRFSAERLKGVDSTLKIQPAELGDSAMYLCASSFVTDSYEQYFGPGTRLTVT.

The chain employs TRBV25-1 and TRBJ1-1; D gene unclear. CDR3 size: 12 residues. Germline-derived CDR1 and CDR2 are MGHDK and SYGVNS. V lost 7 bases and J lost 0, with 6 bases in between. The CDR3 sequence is CASNGVNTEAFF. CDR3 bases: TGTGCCAGCAACGGGGTGAACACTGAAGCTTTCTTT.

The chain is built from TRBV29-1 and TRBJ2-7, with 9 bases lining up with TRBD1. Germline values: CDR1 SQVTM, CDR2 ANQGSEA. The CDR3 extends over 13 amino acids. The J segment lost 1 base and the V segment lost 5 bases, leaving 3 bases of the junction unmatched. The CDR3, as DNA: TGCAGCGTTCTGGGACAGGGATCCTACGAGCAGTACTTC. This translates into CSVLGQGSYEQYF.

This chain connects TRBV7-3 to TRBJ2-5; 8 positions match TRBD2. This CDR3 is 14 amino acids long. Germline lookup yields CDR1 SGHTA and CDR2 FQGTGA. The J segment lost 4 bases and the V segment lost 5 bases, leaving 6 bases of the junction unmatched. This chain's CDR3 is CASSISGEGETQYF. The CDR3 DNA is TGTGCCAGCAGCATTAGCGGGGAGGGAGAGACCCAGTACTTC.

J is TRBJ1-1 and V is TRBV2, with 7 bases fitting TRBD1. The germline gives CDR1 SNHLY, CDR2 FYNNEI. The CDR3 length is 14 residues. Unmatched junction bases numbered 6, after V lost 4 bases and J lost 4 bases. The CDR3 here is CASSASSGGTEAFF. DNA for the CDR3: TGTGCCAGCAGTGCGAGCTCAGGGGGCACTGAAGCTTTCTTT.

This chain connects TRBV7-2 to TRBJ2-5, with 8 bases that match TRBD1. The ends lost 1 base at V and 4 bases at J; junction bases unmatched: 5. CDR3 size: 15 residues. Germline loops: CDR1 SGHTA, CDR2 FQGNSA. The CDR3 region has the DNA TGTGCCAGCAGCTTAGGGGACAGGATGAGAGAGACCCAGTACTTC. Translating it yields CASSLGDRMRETQYF.

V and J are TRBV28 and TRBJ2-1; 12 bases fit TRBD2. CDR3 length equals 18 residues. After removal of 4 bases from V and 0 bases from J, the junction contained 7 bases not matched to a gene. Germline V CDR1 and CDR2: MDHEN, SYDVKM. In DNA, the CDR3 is TGTGCCAGCAGTTCCTACACTAGCGGGGGGAGCTCCTACAATGAGCAGTTCTTC. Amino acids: CASSSYTSGGSSYNEQFF.

The DNA of the CDR3 is TGTGCCAGCAGCCGCCTCCTGGGACAGAGAGGTCCCGGGGAGCTGTTTTTT. Its protein is CASSRLLGQRGPGELFF. This rearrangement joins TRBV7-3 to TRBJ2-2, with TRBD1 matching over 7 bases. CDR1 and CDR2 from the germline V gene are SGHTA and FQGTGA. Germline trimming cut 5 bases from V and 6 bases from J; bases unmatched to any gene: 15. This CDR3 contains 17 residues.

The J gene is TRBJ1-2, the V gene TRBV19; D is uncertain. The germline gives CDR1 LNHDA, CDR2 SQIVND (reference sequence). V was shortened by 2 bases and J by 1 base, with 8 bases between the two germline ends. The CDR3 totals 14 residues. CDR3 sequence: CASSITDDNYGYTF. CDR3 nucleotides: TGTGCCAGTAGTATAACAGATGATAACTATGGCTACACCTTC.